This T cell receptor beta chain originates from a study of cytomegalovirus exposure and HLA in healthy donors. Notes on this clone: Its antigen remains unknown.

This PCR relied on a set of 60 Vbeta primers and 13 Jbeta primers. Some clones are missing from TCRdb's copy, which holds only in-frame ones; the method was immunoSEQ multiplex PCR. The table includes 200,000 to 250,000 clones, roughly 90% detected once. Whole-study findings and limits: DRB1 showed the most TCR associations and HLA-C the fewest in a later analysis, as rates varied by HLA locus. Later analysis associated a missense DCLRE1C variant with TCR beta V- and J-gene trimming. The study had only CMV serostatus as immune exposure information. Some public TCRs appeared in many individuals, while most sequences were rare.

The source of this sequence is a woman aged 18-35 years in good health and CMV-seronegative. Specimen: PBMCs.

As DNA, the CDR3 is TGTGCCAGCAGCGCCCGCGTTGGGACAGGGGGCAAGAGGGAGCTGTTTTTT. Protein sequence: CASSARVGTGGKRELFF. The V gene is TRBV9, the J gene TRBJ2-2, with TRBD1 matching over 12 bases. This CDR3 comprises 17 residues. CDR1 and CDR2 (germline): SGDLS, YYNGEE. The trim removed 3 bases at V and 9 bases at J, leaving 12 bases unmatched.